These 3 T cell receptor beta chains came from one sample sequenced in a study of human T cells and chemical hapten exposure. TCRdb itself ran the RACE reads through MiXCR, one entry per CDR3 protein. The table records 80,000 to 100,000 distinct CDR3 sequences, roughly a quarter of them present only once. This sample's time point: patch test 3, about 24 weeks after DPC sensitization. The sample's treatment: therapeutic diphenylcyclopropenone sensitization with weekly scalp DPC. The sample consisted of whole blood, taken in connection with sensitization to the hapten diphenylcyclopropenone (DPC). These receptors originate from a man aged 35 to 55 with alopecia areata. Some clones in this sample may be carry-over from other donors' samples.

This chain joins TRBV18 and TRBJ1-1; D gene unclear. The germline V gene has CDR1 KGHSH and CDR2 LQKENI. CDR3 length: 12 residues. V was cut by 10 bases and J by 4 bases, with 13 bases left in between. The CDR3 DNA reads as TGTGCCACGAAGGGAAGGAGCACTGAAGCTTTCTTT. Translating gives CATKGRSTEAFF. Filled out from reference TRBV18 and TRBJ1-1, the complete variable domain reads NAGVMQNPRHLVRRRGQEARLRCSPMKGHSHVYWYRQLPEEGLKFMVYLQKENIIDESGMPKERFSAEFPKEGPSILRIQQVVRGDSAAYFCATKGRSTEAFFGQGTRLTVV.

The CDR3, as DNA: TGCAGCGTTGTGCAACTGAACACTGAAGCTTTCTTT. It translates to CSVVQLNTEAFF. The rearrangement uses TRBV29-1 and TRBJ1-1; D call uncertain. Germline loops: CDR1 SQVTM, CDR2 ANQGSEA. V was shortened by 4 bases and J by 0 bases, with 6 bases between the two germline ends. This CDR3 spans 12 amino acids. The variable domain in full, completed from reference TRBV29-1 and TRBJ1-1, reads SAVISQKPSRDICQRGTSLTIQCQVDSQVTMMFWYRQQPGQSLTLIATANQGSEATYESGFVIDKFPISRPNLTFSTLTVSNMSPEDSSIYLCSVVQLNTEAFFGQGTRLTVV.

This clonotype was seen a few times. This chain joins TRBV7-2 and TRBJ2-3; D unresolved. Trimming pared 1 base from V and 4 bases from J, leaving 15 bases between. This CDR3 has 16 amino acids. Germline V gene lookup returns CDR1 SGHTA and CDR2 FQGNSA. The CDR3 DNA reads TGTGCCAGCAGCTTAGAGGGCATTGGGGTCCCAGATACGCAGTATTTT. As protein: CASSLEGIGVPDTQYF.